Here is one T cell receptor beta chain with its context. Antigen specificity is unknown. Germline-derived CDR1 and CDR2 are SSHAT and FNYEAQ (reference sequence). V trimming: 1 base; J trimming: 9 bases; junction bases outside the gene matches: 5. CDR3 length equals 15 residues. TCRdb processed the 5' RACE reads anew with MiXCR; each CDR3 protein has one entry. The profile covers about 20,000 distinct CDR3 sequences, with 69% appearing a single time and under 6% taken by the ten largest. This record belongs to a study of identical twins. Notes on the study in general: The abundant beta clonotypes from cord blood had fewer insertions, and memory repertoires had none of this.

Source material: memory (CD45RO+) T cells sorted from blood. The chain has TRBV7-7 and TRBJ1-4; 10 bases match TRBD1. This TCR came from a woman aged 18 to 35 in good health. This table probably holds off-target reads from a library built for another chain. CDR3: CASSLDPGQGQKLFF. CDR3 coding DNA: TGTGCCAGCAGCTTAGACCCGGGACAGGGGCAAAAACTGTTTTTT.